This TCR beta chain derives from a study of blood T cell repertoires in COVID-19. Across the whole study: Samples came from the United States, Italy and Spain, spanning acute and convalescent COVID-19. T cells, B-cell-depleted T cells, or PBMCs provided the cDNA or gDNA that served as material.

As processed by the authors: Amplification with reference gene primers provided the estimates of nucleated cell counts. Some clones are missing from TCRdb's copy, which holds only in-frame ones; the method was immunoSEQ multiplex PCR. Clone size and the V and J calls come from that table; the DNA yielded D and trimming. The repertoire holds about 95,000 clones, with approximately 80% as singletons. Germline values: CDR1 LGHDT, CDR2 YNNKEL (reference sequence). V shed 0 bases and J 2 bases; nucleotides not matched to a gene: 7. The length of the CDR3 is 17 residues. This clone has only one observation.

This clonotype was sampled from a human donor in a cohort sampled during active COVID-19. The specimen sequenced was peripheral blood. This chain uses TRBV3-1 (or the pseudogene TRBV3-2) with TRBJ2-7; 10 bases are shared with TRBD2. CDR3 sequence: CASSQDALAGVTYEQYF. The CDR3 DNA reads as TGTGCCAGCAGCCAAGATGCCCTAGCGGGAGTAACCTACGAGCAGTACTTC.